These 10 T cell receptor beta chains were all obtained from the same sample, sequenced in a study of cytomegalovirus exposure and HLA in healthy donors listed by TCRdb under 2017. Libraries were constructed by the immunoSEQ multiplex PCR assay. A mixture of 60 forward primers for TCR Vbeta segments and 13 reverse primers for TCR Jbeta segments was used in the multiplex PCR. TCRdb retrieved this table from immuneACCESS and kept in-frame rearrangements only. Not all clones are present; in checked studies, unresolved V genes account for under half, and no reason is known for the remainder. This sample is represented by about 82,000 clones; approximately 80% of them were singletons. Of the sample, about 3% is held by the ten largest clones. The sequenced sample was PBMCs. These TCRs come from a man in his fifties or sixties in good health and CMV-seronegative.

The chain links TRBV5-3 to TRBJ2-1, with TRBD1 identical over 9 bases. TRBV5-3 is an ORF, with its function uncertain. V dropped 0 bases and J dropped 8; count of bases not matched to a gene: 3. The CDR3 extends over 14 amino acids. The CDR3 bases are TGTGCCAGAAGCTTGGGGGACAGGGAGTATGAGCAGTTCTTC. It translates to CARSLGDREYEQFF.

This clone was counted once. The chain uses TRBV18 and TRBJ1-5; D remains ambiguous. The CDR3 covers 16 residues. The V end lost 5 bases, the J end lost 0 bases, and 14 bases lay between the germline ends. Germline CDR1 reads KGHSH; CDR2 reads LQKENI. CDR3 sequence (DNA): TGTGCCAGCTCAGCTTGGGCTCGAAATAGCAATCAGCCCCAGCATTTT. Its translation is CASSAWARNSNQPQHF.

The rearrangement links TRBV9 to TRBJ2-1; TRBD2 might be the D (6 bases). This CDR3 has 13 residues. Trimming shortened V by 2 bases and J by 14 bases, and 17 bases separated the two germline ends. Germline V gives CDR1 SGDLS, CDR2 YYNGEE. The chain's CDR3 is CASSVSWTTVEFF. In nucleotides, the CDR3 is TGTGCCAGCAGCGTCTCTTGGACTACCGTGGAGTTCTTC.

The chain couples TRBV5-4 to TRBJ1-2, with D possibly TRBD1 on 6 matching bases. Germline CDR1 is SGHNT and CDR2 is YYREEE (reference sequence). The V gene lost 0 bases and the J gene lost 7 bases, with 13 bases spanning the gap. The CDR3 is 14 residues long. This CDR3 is CASSLAVGGLGYTF. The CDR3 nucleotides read TGTGCCAGCAGCTTGGCTGTTGGGGGCCTTGGCTACACCTTC.

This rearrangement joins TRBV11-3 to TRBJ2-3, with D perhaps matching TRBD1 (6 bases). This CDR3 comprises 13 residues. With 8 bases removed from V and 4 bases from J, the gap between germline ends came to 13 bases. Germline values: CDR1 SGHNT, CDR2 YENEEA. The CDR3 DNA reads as TGTGCCAGCCGAAGCAGGGGACCAGATACGCAGTATTTT. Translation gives CASRSRGPDTQYF.

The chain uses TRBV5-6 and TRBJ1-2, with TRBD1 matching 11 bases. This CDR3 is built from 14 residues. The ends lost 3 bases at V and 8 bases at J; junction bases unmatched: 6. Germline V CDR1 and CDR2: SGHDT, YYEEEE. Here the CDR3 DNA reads TGTGCCAGCAGCTGGGGGACAGGGGGGCAAGGCTACACCTTC. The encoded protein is CASSWGTGGQGYTF. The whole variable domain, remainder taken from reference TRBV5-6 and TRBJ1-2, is DAGVTQSPTHLIKTRGQQVTLRCSPKSGHDTVSWYQQALGQGPQFIFQYYEEEERQRGNFPDRFSGHQFPNYSSELNVNALLLGDSALYLCASSWGTGGQGYTFGSGTRLTVV.

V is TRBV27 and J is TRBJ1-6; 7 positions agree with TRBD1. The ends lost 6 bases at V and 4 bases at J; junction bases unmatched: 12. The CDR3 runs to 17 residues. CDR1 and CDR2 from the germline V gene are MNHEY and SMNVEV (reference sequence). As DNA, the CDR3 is TGTGCCAGCAGCGGGGGTTCGGGACAGCCTTATAATTCACCCCTCCACTTT. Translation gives CASSGGSGQPYNSPLHF.

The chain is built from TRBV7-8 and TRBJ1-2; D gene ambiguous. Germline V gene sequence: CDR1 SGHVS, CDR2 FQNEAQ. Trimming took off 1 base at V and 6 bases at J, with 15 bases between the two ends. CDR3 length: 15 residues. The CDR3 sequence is CASSLDAGRGNGYTF. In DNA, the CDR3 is TGTGCCAGCAGCTTAGATGCCGGTAGAGGTAATGGCTACACCTTC.

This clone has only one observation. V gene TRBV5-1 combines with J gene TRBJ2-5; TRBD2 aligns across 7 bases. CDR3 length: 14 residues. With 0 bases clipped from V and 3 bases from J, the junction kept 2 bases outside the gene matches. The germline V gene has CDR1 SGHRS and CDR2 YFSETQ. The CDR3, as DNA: TGCGCCAGCAGCTTGGGGGCGGGGGAAGAGACCCAGTACTTC. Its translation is CASSLGAGEETQYF.

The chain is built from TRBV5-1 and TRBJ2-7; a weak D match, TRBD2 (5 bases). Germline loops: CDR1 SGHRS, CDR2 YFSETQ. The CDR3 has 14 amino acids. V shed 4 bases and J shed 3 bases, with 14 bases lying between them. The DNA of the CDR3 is TGCGCCAGCAGCAACAACCAAGGAGGCTACGAGCAGTACTTC. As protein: CASSNNQGGYEQYF.